This TCR beta chain was profiled in a study of blood T cell repertoires in COVID-19. V was pared by 3 bases and J by 8 bases, with 9 bases of the junction left unmatched. The CDR3 spans 17 residues. The germline V gene encodes CDR1 SGHDT and CDR2 YYEEEE. The authors' processing: Reference gene primer amplification gave estimated nucleated cell counts. Sequencing was performed with immunoSEQ multiplex PCR; in TCRdb, only in-frame clones are kept and a portion is missing. The DNA gave D and trimming, while V, J and clone size come from that table. This sample has 250,000 to 300,000 clones, with around 85% found just once.

The chain links TRBV5-6 to TRBJ2-1, with TRBD2 matching over 15 bases. The receptor comes from a woman in her fifties or sixties who had recovered from COVID-19. Material: PBMCs or T cells enriched from blood (not recorded which). CDR3 sequence: CASSWGLAGGSWDEQFF. CDR3 nucleotide sequence: TGTGCCAGCAGCTGGGGACTAGCGGGAGGTTCGTGGGATGAGCAGTTCTTC. The whole variable domain, remainder taken from reference TRBV5-6 and TRBJ2-1, is DAGVTQSPTHLIKTRGQQVTLRCSPKSGHDTVSWYQQALGQGPQFIFQYYEEEERQRGNFPDRFSGHQFPNYSSELNVNALLLGDSALYLCASSWGLAGGSWDEQFFGPGTRLTVL.